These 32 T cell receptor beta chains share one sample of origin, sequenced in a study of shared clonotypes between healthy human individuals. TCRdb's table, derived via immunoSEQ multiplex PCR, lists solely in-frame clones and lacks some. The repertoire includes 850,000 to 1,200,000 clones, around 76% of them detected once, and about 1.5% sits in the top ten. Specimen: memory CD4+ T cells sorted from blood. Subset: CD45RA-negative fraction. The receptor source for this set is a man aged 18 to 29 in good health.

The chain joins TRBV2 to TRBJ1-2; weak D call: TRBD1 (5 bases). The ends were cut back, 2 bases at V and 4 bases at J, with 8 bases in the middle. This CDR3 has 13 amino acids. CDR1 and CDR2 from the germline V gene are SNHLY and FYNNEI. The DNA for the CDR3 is TGTGCCAGCAGTGAACGACAGACCTATGGCTACACCTTC. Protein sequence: CASSERQTYGYTF.

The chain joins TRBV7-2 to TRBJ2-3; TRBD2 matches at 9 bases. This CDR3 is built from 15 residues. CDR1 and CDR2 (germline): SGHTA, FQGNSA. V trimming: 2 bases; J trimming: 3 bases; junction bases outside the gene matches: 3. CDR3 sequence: CASSLPLAGTDTQYF. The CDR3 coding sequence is TGTGCCAGCAGCTTACCCCTAGCGGGAACAGATACGCAGTATTTT.

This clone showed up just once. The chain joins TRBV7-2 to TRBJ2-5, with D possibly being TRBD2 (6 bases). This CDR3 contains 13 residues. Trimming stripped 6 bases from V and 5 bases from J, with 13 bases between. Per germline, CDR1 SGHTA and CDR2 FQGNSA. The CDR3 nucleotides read TGTGCCAGCAGTTTCGGACGGGGGGAGACCCAGTACTTC. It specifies CASSFGRGETQYF.

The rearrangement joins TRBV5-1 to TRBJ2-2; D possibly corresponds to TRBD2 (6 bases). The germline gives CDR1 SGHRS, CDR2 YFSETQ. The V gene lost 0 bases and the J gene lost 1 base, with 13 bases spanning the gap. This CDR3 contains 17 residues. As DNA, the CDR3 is TGCGCCAGCAGCTTGGAAGGGACTCTCTTGAACACCGGGGAGCTGTTTTTT. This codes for CASSLEGTLLNTGELFF. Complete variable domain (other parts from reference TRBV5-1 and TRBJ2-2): KAGVTQTPRYLIKTRGQQVTLSCSPISGHRSVSWYQQTPGQGLQFLFEYFSETQRNKGNFPGRFSGRQFSNSRSEMNVSTLELGDSALYLCASSLEGTLLNTGELFFGEGSRLTVL.

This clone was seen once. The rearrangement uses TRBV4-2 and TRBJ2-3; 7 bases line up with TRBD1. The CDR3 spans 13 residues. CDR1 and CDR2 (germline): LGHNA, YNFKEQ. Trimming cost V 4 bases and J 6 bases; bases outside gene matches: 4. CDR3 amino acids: CASSRGGSDTQYF. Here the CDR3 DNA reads TGTGCCAGCAGCCGAGGGGGCTCGGATACGCAGTATTTT.

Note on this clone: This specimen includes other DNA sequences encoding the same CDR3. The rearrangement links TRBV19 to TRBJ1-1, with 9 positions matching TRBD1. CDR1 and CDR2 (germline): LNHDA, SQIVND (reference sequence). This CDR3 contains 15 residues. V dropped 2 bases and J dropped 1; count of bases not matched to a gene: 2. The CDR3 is CASSIRGQGNTEAFF. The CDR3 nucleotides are TGTGCCAGTAGTATAAGGGGACAGGGGAACACTGAAGCTTTCTTT. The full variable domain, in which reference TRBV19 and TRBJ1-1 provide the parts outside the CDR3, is DGGITQSPKYLFRKEGQNVTLSCEQNLNHDAMYWYRQDPGQGLRLIYYSQIVNDFQKGDIAEGYSVSREKKESFPLTVTSAQKNPTAFYLCASSIRGQGNTEAFFGQGTRLTVV.

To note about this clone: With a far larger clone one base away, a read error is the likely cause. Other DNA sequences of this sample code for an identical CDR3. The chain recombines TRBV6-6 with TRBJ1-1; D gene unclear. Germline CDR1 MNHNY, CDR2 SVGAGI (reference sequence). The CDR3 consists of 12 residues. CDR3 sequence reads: CASRPVRMEAFF. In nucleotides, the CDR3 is TGTGCTAGCAGGCCAGTCCGGATGGAAGCTTTCTTT.

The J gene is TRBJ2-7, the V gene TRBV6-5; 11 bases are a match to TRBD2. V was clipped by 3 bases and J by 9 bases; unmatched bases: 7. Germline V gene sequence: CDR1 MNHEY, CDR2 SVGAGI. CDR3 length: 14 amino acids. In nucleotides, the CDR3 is TGTGCCAGCAGTTATCCCGGGACTAGCGGCTCGCAGTACTTC. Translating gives CASSYPGTSGSQYF.

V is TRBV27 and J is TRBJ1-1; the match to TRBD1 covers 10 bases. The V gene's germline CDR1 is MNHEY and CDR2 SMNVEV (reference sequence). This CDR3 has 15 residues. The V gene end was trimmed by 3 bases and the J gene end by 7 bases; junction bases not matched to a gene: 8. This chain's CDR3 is CASSLKGTGVFEAFF. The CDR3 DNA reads TGTGCCAGCAGTTTGAAAGGGACAGGGGTTTTTGAAGCTTTCTTT.

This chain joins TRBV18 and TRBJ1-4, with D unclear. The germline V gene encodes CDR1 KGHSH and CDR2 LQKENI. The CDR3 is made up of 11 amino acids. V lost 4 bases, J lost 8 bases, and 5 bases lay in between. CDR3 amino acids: CASSLTEKLFF. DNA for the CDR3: TGTGCCAGCTCACTAACAGAAAAACTGTTTTTT.

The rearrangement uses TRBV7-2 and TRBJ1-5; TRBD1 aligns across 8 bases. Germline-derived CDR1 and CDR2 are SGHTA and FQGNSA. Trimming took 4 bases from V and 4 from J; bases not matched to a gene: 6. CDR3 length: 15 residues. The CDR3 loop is CASSSAGGGNQPQHF. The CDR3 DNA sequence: TGTGCCAGCAGCTCGGCAGGGGGCGGGAATCAGCCCCAGCATTTT.

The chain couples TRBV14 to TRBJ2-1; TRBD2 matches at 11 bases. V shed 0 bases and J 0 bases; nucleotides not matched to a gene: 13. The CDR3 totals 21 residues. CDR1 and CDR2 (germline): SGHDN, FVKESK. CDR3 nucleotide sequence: TGTGCCAGCAGCCAAGATGCAGTAGCGGGAGGGTACCAATACTCCTACAATGAGCAGTTCTTC. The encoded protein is CASSQDAVAGGYQYSYNEQFF.

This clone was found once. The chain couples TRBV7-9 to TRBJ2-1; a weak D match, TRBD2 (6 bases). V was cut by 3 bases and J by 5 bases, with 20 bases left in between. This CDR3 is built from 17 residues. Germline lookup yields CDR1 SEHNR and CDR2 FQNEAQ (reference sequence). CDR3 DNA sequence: TGTGCCAGCAGCTTGGACACGCGGGGCCCCAGAGACAATGAGCAGTTCTTC. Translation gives CASSLDTRGPRDNEQFF.

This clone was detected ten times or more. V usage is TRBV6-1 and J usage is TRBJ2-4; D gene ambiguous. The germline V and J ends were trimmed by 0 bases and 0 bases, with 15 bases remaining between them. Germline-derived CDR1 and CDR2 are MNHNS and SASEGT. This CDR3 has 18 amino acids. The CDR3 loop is CASSEAQISPLAKNIQYF. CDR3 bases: TGTGCCAGCAGTGAAGCCCAAATCAGTCCGCTAGCCAAAAACATTCAGTACTTC.

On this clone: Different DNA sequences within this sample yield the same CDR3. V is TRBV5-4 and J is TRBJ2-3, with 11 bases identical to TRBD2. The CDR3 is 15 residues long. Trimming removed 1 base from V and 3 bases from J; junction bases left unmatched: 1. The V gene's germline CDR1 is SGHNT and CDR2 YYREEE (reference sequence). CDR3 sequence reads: CASSLRTSGTDTQYF. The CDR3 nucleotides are TGTGCCAGCAGCTTGCGGACTAGCGGGACAGATACGCAGTATTTT.

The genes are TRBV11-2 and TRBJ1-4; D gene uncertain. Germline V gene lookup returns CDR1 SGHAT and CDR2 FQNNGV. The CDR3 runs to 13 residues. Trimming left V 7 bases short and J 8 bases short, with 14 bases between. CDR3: CASTPGRAEKLFF. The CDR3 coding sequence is TGTGCCAGCACCCCCGGAAGGGCCGAAAAACTGTTTTTT.

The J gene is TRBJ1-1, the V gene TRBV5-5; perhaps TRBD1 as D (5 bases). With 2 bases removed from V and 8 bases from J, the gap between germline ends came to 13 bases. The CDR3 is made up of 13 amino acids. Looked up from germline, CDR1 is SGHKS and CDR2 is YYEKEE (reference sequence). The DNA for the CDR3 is TGTGCCAGCAGCTTACGGTGGGGCTCCGAAGCTTTCTTT. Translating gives CASSLRWGSEAFF.

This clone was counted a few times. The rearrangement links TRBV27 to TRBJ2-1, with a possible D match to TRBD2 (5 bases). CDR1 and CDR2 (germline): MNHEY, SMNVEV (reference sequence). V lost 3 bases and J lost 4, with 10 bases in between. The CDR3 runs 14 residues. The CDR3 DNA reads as TGTGCCAGCAGTTTCAGTACTAGTTACAATGAGCAGTTCTTC. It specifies CASSFSTSYNEQFF.

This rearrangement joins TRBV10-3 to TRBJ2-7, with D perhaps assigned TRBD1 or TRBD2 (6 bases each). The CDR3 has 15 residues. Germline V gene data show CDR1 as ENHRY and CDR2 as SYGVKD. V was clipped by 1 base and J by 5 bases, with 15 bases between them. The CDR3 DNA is TGTGCCATCAGTGAGTATCGGGGGCATCTAGACGAGCAGTACTTC. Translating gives CAISEYRGHLDEQYF.

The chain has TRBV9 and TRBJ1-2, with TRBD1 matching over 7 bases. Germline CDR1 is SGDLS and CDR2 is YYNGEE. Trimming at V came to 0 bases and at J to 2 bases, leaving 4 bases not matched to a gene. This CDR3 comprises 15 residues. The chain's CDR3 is CASSVGDRANYGYTF. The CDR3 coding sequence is TGTGCCAGCAGCGTAGGAGACAGGGCGAACTATGGCTACACCTTC.

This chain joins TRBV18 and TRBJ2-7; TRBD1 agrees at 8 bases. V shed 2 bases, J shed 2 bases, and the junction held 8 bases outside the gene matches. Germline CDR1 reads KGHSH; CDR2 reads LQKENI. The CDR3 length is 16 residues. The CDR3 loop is CASSPVLGQGAYEQYF. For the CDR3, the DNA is TGTGCCAGCTCACCAGTTTTAGGACAGGGAGCCTACGAGCAGTACTTC.

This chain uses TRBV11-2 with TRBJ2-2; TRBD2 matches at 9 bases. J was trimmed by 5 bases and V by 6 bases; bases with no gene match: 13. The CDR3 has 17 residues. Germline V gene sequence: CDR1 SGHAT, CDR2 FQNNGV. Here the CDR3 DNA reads TGTGCCAGCAGAAAGATAGCGGGAGTGGATTTTACCGGGGAGCTGTTTTTT. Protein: CASRKIAGVDFTGELFF.

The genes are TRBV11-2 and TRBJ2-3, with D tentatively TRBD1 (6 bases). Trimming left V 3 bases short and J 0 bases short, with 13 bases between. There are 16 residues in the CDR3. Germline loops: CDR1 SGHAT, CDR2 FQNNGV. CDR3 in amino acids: CASSFTTGASTDTQYF. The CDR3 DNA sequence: TGTGCCAGCAGCTTCACGACAGGAGCTAGCACAGATACGCAGTATTTT.

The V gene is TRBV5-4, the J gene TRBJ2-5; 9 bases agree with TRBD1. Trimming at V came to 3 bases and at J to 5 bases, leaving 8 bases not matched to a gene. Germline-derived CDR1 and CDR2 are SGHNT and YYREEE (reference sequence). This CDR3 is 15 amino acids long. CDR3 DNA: TGTGCCAGCAGCTCGGGGAGGACAGGGGTGGAGACCCAGTACTTC. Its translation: CASSSGRTGVETQYF.

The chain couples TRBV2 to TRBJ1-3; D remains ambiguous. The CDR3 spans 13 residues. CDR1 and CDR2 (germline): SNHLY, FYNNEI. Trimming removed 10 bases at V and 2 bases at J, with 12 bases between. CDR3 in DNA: TGTGCCAACGGTCAGTGGCCTGGAAACACCATATATTTT. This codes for CANGQWPGNTIYF.

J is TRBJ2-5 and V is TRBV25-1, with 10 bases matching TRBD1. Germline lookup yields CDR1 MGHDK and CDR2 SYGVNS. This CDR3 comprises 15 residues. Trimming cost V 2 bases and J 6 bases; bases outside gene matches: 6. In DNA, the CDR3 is TGTGCCAGCAGTGAAGAGGACAGGGGGGGAAAGACCCAGTACTTC. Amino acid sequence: CASSEEDRGGKTQYF.

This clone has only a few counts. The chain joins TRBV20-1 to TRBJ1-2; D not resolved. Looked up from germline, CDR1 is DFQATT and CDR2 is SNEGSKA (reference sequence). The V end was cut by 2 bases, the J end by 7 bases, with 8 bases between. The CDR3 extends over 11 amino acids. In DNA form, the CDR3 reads TGCAGTGCTAGACCGACGGGTGGCTACACCTTC. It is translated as CSARPTGGYTF.

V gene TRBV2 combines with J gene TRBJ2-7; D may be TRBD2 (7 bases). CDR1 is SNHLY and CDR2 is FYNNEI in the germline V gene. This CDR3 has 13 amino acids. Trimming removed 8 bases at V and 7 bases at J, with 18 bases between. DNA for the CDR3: TGTGCCAGCTCGAGGGGGGGTCCTGGTGAGCAGTACTTC. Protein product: CASSRGGPGEQYF.

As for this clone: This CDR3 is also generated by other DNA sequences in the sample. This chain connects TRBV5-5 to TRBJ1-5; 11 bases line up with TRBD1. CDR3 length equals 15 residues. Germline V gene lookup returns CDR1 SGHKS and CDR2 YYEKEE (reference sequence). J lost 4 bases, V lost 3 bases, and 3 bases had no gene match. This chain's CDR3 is CASSWGQGGNQPQHF. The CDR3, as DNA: TGTGCCAGCAGCTGGGGACAGGGGGGGAATCAGCCCCAGCATTTT.

Here the CDR3 DNA reads TGTGCCAGCAGCTGGGTGGACGGCACAGATACGCAGTATTTT. Translation: CASSWVDGTDTQYF. The chain has TRBV5-4 and TRBJ2-3; D gene ambiguous. In germline, CDR1 is SGHNT, CDR2 YYREEE (reference sequence). V lost 3 bases and J 1 base, leaving 9 bases between the germline ends. CDR3 length: 14 residues. Supplemented by reference TRBV5-4 and TRBJ2-3, the full variable domain reads ETGVTQSPTHLIKTRGQQVTLRCSSQSGHNTVSWYQQALGQGPQFIFQYYREEENGRGNFPPRFSGLQFPNYSSELNVNALELDDSALYLCASSWVDGTDTQYFGPGTRLTVL.

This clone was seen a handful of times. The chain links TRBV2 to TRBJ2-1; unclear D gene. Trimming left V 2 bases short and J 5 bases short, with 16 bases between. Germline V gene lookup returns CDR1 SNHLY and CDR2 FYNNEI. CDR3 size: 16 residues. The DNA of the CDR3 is TGTGCCAGCAGTGAATGGGCCCCTACACCGGACAATGAGCAGTTCTTC. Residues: CASSEWAPTPDNEQFF.

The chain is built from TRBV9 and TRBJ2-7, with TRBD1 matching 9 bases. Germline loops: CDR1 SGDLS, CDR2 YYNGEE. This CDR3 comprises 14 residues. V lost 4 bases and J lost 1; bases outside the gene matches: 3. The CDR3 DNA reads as TGTGCCAGCAGCTCTGGGACAGGGTCCTACGAGCAGTACTTC. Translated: CASSSGTGSYEQYF.